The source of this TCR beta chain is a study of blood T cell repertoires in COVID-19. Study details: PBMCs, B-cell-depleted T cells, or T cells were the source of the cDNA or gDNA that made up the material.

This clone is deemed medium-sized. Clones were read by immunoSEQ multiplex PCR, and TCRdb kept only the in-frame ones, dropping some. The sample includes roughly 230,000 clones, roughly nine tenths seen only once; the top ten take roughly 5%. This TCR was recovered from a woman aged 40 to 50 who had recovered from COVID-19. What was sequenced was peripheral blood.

The CDR3 protein is CASSPWASGQSTQYF. The CDR3 region has the DNA TGTGCCAGCAGCCCGTGGGCTAGCGGGCAAAGTACGCAGTATTTT. The chain employs TRBV5-5 and TRBJ2-3; 8 bases agree with TRBD2. This CDR3 spans 15 amino acids. V gave up 4 bases and J gave up 8 bases; unmatched junction bases: 12. The V gene's germline CDR1 is SGHKS and CDR2 YYEKEE (reference sequence).